Shown below are 17 T cell receptor beta chains from a single sample sequenced in a study of OX40 agonist ivuxolimab in advanced cancers. Sequencing used immunoSEQ multiplex PCR; TCRdb keeps in-frame clones, though not all of them. The table records 30,000 to 45,000 clones, about nine tenths of them present only once. Sequenced material: CD4+ or CD8+ T cells sorted from blood, taken in a trial of the OX40 agonist ivuxolimab. Every receptor here comes from an adult with an advanced solid tumor such as melanoma, head and neck, liver or kidney cancer.

This clone occurred once. The chain couples TRBV11-1 to TRBJ2-1; 7 bases align to TRBD2. Losses at the gene ends were 6 bases for V and 6 bases for J; bases not matched to a gene: 11. CDR3 length equals 15 residues. The germline V gene has CDR1 SGHAT and CDR2 FQDESV (reference sequence). The chain's CDR3 is CASSIRLARGNEQFF. DNA for the CDR3: TGTGCCAGCAGTATACGACTAGCACGGGGCAATGAGCAGTTCTTC.

The CDR3 nucleotides are TGTGCCTGGAGTAGTATAGTCGCGGAAAAACTGTTTTTT. Protein: CAWSSIVAEKLFF. This chain links TRBV30 with TRBJ1-4, with D unclear. The CDR3 consists of 13 residues. CDR1 is GTSNPN and CDR2 is SVGIG in the germline V gene (reference sequence). With 2 bases removed from V and 8 bases from J, the gap between germline ends came to 12 bases.

V is TRBV6-6 and J is TRBJ1-2, with D possibly being TRBD1 (5 bases). CDR1 MNHNY and CDR2 SVGAGI come from the germline V gene (reference sequence). This CDR3 contains 13 residues. V was cut by 6 bases and J by 9 bases, with 17 bases left in between. In DNA, the CDR3 is TGTGCCAGCAGCGGGGACGGACTATGGAGCTACACCTTC. Encoded protein: CASSGDGLWSYTF.

This chain joins TRBV7-2 and TRBJ2-1; 10 bases match TRBD2. Germline V gene lookup returns CDR1 SGHTA and CDR2 FQGNSA. V dropped 3 bases and J dropped 5; count of bases not matched to a gene: 4. This CDR3 has 15 amino acids. The CDR3 DNA reads as TGTGCCAGCAGCTTTACTAGCGGGGCCCACAATGAGCAGTTCTTC. Amino acid sequence: CASSFTSGAHNEQFF.

The chain has TRBV4-1 and TRBJ1-5; the match to TRBD1 covers 7 bases. This CDR3 region has 16 residues. The germline CDR1 and CDR2 sequences are MGHRA and YSYEKL. V gave up 4 bases and J gave up 3 bases; unmatched junction bases: 9. The CDR3 protein is CASSPNVDRHNQPQHF. The CDR3 DNA sequence: TGCGCCAGCAGCCCGAACGTGGACAGGCACAATCAGCCCCAGCATTTT.

This chain uses TRBV6-5 with TRBJ1-3, with 8 bases fitting TRBD1. V shed 2 bases and J 3 bases; nucleotides not matched to a gene: 3. This CDR3 has 15 amino acids. Germline-derived CDR1 and CDR2 are MNHEY and SVGAGI. The CDR3 loop is CASSYNTGGGNTIYF. CDR3 in DNA: TGTGCCAGCAGTTACAACACAGGGGGTGGAAACACCATATATTTT.

The rearrangement joins TRBV5-6 to TRBJ2-3; D is ambiguous. The germline V and J ends were trimmed by 0 bases and 2 bases, with 4 bases remaining between them. Germline V gene data show CDR1 as SGHDT and CDR2 as YYEEEE. The CDR3 runs 13 residues. CDR3 sequence (DNA): TGTGCCAGCAGCTTGGATTACACAGATACGCAGTATTTT. It encodes CASSLDYTDTQYF.

CDR3 nucleotide sequence: TGTGCCAGCAGCTCCGGGACAGGGGGCGCCGAGCAGTACTTC. Translation: CASSSGTGGAEQYF. The chain uses TRBV5-6 and TRBJ2-7; 12 bases map to TRBD1. The CDR3 loop spans 14 amino acids. Germline loops: CDR1 SGHDT, CDR2 YYEEEE. With V trimmed by 3 bases and J by 6 bases, 4 bases remained unmatched.

The rearrangement joins TRBV6-6 to TRBJ2-3; D unresolved. Germline V gene lookup returns CDR1 MNHNY and CDR2 SVGAGI (reference sequence). The CDR3 totals 15 residues. Between the trimmed V and J ends, which lost 2 bases and 8 bases, there was a span of 17 bases. This CDR3 reads CASSYLGSGGVTQYF. The CDR3 bases are TGTGCCAGCAGTTACCTCGGTAGTGGTGGTGTTACGCAGTATTTT.

The V gene is TRBV5-4, the J gene TRBJ2-1; 7 bases fit TRBD2. Trimming took 4 bases from V and 6 from J; bases not matched to a gene: 7. CDR1 is SGHNT and CDR2 is YYREEE in the germline V gene (reference sequence). The CDR3 totals 14 residues. The CDR3 nucleotides read TGTGCCAGCAGCCCAGCGGGGCAATCCAATGAGCAGTTCTTC. Translation: CASSPAGQSNEQFF.

The rearrangement uses TRBV28 and TRBJ1-1; D gene ambiguous. Germline V gene lookup returns CDR1 MDHEN and CDR2 SYDVKM. Trimming stripped 2 bases from V and 4 bases from J, with 5 bases between. CDR3 length: 12 amino acids. CDR3: CASSLRGTEAFF. The DNA for the CDR3 is TGTGCCAGCAGTTTACGGGGCACTGAAGCTTTCTTT.

The chain couples TRBV2 to TRBJ2-5; D call uncertain. The V gene's germline CDR1 is SNHLY and CDR2 FYNNEI. The germline V and J ends were trimmed by 0 bases and 2 bases, with 10 bases remaining between them. The CDR3 runs to 15 residues. CDR3 nucleotides: TGTGCCAGCAGTGAAGCTGTACTCCTACAAGAGACCCAGTACTTC. Residues: CASSEAVLLQETQYF.

This sequence joins TRBV7-9 and TRBJ1-5; 11 bases line up with TRBD1. Germline values: CDR1 SEHNR, CDR2 FQNEAQ (reference sequence). V lost 5 bases to trimming and J lost 6 bases; unmatched junction nucleotides: 3. This CDR3 is 14 amino acids long. CDR3 DNA sequence: TGTGCCAGCAGCCTGGGACAGGGGGTTCAGCCCCAGCATTTT. Its translation: CASSLGQGVQPQHF. Together with reference TRBV7-9 and TRBJ1-5, the CDR3 gives the full variable domain: DTGVSQNPRHKITKRGQNVTFRCDPISEHNRLYWYRQTLGQGPEFLTYFQNEAQLEKSRLLSDRFSAERPKGSFSTLEIQRTEQGDSAMYLCASSLGQGVQPQHFGDGTRLSIL.

This sequence joins TRBV11-3 and TRBJ2-1; D ambiguous. This CDR3 comprises 17 residues. The V gene's germline CDR1 is SGHNT and CDR2 YENEEA. The V end lost 0 bases, the J end lost 3 bases, and 15 bases lay between the germline ends. DNA of the CDR3: TGTGCCAGCAGCTTAGATCCCCGTCTAACCTTCTACAATGAGCAGTTCTTC. It specifies CASSLDPRLTFYNEQFF.

V and J are TRBV5-4 and TRBJ1-2; TRBD1 is a possible D gene (5 bases). Germline CDR1 and CDR2: SGHNT and YYREEE (reference sequence). V was shortened by 2 bases and J by 7 bases, with 18 bases between the two germline ends. This CDR3 contains 15 residues. The CDR3 reads CASSLPLTAPRGYTF. CDR3 sequence (DNA): TGTGCCAGCAGCTTACCCCTGACAGCTCCCCGTGGCTACACCTTC.

The genes are TRBV5-1 and TRBJ2-7; no firm D call. The CDR3 runs 14 residues. Germline lookup yields CDR1 SGHRS and CDR2 YFSETQ. V lost 4 bases to trimming and J lost 3 bases, with 14 bases between them. The CDR3 region is CASSPEVRYYEQYF. For the CDR3, the DNA is TGCGCCAGCAGCCCCGAGGTTAGGTACTACGAGCAGTACTTC.

Only a few counts were recorded for this clone. The CDR3 is CASSLRTGGNQPQHF. CDR3 in DNA: TGTGCCAGCAGCCTAAGGACAGGGGGGAATCAGCCCCAGCATTTT. The chain joins TRBV6-6 to TRBJ1-5; 10 nucleotides agree with TRBD1. Germline loops: CDR1 MNHNY, CDR2 SVGAGI (reference sequence). CDR3 size: 15 residues. With 6 bases clipped from V and 4 bases from J, the junction kept 6 bases outside the gene matches.